One and the same sample provided the 19 T cell receptor beta chains below, sequenced in a study of T cells in Graves' hyperthyroidism and ophthalmopathy. RNA transcripts were the template for amplifying TCR beta CDR3 regions. The HTBI primer set drove a first-round RT-PCR of the TCR CDR3. MiXCR, run by TCRdb on the multiplex PCR reads, gives a single entry per CDR3 protein. The sample lists 300,000 to 400,000 distinct CDR3 sequences, 21% occurring once. Sequences were obtained from blood. These receptors all come from a woman aged 45-59 years with Graves' hyperthyroidism.

There are many counts of this clonotype. This rearrangement joins TRBV20-1 to TRBJ1-1; D is unclear. V lost 2 bases, J lost 6 bases, and 10 bases lay in between. This CDR3 is 12 amino acids long. Germline CDR1 and CDR2: DFQATT and SNEGSKA (reference sequence). The chain's CDR3 is CSARSGSSEAFF. The CDR3 nucleotides read TGCAGTGCTAGAAGCGGGTCGTCTGAAGCTTTCTTT.

In this sample, this clonotype turned up a few times. The chain joins TRBV29-1 to TRBJ2-3; tentative D call: TRBD1 (6 bases). The CDR3 runs to 12 residues. V was shortened by 4 bases and J by 1 base, with 6 bases between the two germline ends. Germline loops: CDR1 SQVTM, CDR2 ANQGSEA. The CDR3 DNA reads as TGCAGCGTTGGGACAGGCACAGATACGCAGTATTTT. Translating it yields CSVGTGTDTQYF.

Ten or more counts support this clonotype. The V gene is TRBV11-2, the J gene TRBJ1-2, with D possibly TRBD1 on 5 matching bases. V lost 4 bases and J 2 bases, leaving 14 bases between the germline ends. CDR3 length equals 15 residues. Germline CDR1 is SGHAT and CDR2 is FQNNGV. The CDR3 nucleotides are TGTGCCAGCAGCTCGCGGGGCACCAAAAACTATGGCTACACCTTC. Amino acids: CASSSRGTKNYGYTF.

A few counts support this clonotype. The chain joins TRBV9 to TRBJ1-2; TRBD1 might be the D (6 bases). Between the trimmed V and J ends, which lost 4 bases and 2 bases, there was a span of 12 bases. The germline CDR1 and CDR2 sequences are SGDLS and YYNGEE. This CDR3 is 14 amino acids long. CDR3: CASSRLGGNYGYTF. The CDR3 nucleotides read TGTGCCAGCAGCCGGTTAGGGGGAAACTATGGCTACACCTTC.

Only one count was recorded for this clonotype. V is TRBV27 and J is TRBJ2-1, with 11 bases identical to TRBD1. The CDR3 extends over 15 amino acids. With 6 bases clipped from V and 6 bases from J, the junction kept 7 bases outside the gene matches. Germline V CDR1 and CDR2: MNHEY, SMNVEV (reference sequence). The CDR3 protein is CASSWTGGEVNEQFF. The CDR3 nucleotides are TGTGCCAGCAGCTGGACAGGGGGCGAGGTCAATGAGCAGTTCTTC.

The sample holds many counts of this clonotype. The chain recombines TRBV2 with TRBJ2-5; 7 nucleotides match TRBD2. The V gene end was trimmed by 3 bases and the J gene end by 0 bases; junction bases not matched to a gene: 4. The germline gives CDR1 SNHLY, CDR2 FYNNEI. There are 15 residues in the CDR3. In DNA, the CDR3 is TGTGCCAGCAGTGACCGCGGACTAGACCAAGAGACCCAGTACTTC. It specifies CASSDRGLDQETQYF. The variable domain in full, completed from reference TRBV2 and TRBJ2-5, reads EPEVTQTPSHQVTQMGQEVILRCVPISNHLYFYWYRQILGQKVEFLVSFYNNEISEKSEIFDDQFSVERPDGSNFTLKIRSTKLEDSAMYFCASSDRGLDQETQYFGPGTRLLVL.

This clonotype was seen more than once but under ten times. A much larger clonotype is one base distant, so this may be a read error. The chain employs TRBV12-3 or TRBV12-4 and TRBJ2-5; TRBD1 might be the D (5 bases). V was pared by 5 bases and J by 6 bases, with 19 bases between. The length of the CDR3 is 15 residues. The CDR3 here is CASSPRTPTQQTQYF. DNA of the CDR3: TGTGCCAGCAGTCCTAGGACACCCACGCAGCAGACCCAGTACTTC.

This clonotype was found a few times. V and J are TRBV4-1 and TRBJ2-7; tentatively, D is TRBD2 (6 bases). Germline CDR1 MGHRA, CDR2 YSYEKL. The CDR3 runs 16 residues. V was shortened by 0 bases and J by 3 bases, with 15 bases between the two germline ends. CDR3: CASSQDEAGTFYEQYF. Here the CDR3 DNA reads TGCGCCAGCAGCCAAGATGAGGCGGGAACATTCTACGAGCAGTACTTC.

This clonotype was detected ten times or more. The rearrangement uses TRBV7-8 and TRBJ1-3; maybe TRBD1 (5 bases). Trimming took 2 bases from V and 5 from J, leaving 10 bases between them. The CDR3 covers 14 residues. Germline assignment: CDR1 SGHVS and CDR2 FQNEAQ. CDR3 region: CASSLLGGRNTIYF. Here the CDR3 DNA reads TGTGCCAGCAGCTTACTGGGGGGACGAAACACCATATATTTT.

Ten or more counts support this clonotype. The CDR3 region is CASSLVAQTGAFF. CDR3 bases: TGTGCCAGCAGCTTAGTCGCACAAACGGGAGCTTTCTTT. The rearrangement uses TRBV7-9 and TRBJ1-1; D remains ambiguous. Germline V lookup: CDR1 SEHNR, CDR2 FQNEAQ (reference sequence). This CDR3 region has 13 residues. V was clipped by 1 base and J by 10 bases, with 13 bases between them.

This CDR3 is CASSPQWLNEKLFF. DNA for the CDR3: TGTGCCAGCAGCCCCCAGTGGTTGAATGAAAAACTGTTTTTT. The rearrangement uses TRBV7-9 and TRBJ1-4; no clear D gene. The CDR3 contains 14 residues. V shed 5 bases and J shed 5 bases, with 12 bases lying between them. Germline lookup yields CDR1 SEHNR and CDR2 FQNEAQ (reference sequence).

The chain has TRBV10-3 and TRBJ2-3, with 7 bases fitting TRBD2. Germline CDR1 is ENHRY and CDR2 is SYGVKD. The CDR3 totals 14 residues. The junction had 3 bases not matched to a gene; V was cut back by 4 bases and J by 2 bases. The CDR3 reads CAISVLADTDTQYF. The CDR3 DNA is TGTGCCATCAGTGTGCTAGCGGACACAGATACGCAGTATTTT.

In the case of this clonotype: It may be a read error: a sequence one base away is much more abundant. The chain has TRBV12-3 or TRBV12-4 and TRBJ2-7; the match to TRBD1 covers 7 bases. With 1 base clipped from V and 7 bases from J, the junction kept 10 bases outside the gene matches. The CDR3 extends over 15 amino acids. The CDR3 here is CASSLGRHRGREQYF. Written as DNA, the CDR3 is TGTGCCAGCAGTTTAGGCAGGCACAGGGGCCGGGAGCAGTACTTC.

This clonotype was observed at least ten times. This rearrangement joins TRBV7-2 to TRBJ2-3, with D maybe TRBD2 (6 bases). The length of the CDR3 is 15 residues. Per the germline V gene, CDR1 is SGHTA and CDR2 is FQGNSA. V dropped 6 bases and J dropped 3 bases, with 16 bases sitting between them. The CDR3 DNA reads TGTGCCAGCAGACCACCGGAGGGGCGGACAGATACGCAGTATTTT. Protein product: CASRPPEGRTDTQYF.

The chain links TRBV6-1 to TRBJ2-2; 9 bases line up with TRBD1. The germline V gene has CDR1 MNHNS and CDR2 SASEGT. CDR3 length equals 16 residues. The V segment lost 2 bases and the J segment 2 bases; nucleotides outside the gene matches: 3. The CDR3 DNA reads TGTGCCAGCAGTGAACACAGGGGGCAAAACACCGGGGAGCTGTTTTTT. Protein sequence: CASSEHRGQNTGELFF.

The V and J genes are TRBV19 and TRBJ1-1, with D maybe TRBD1 (6 bases). Germline assignment: CDR1 LNHDA and CDR2 SQIVND (reference sequence). V was clipped by 6 bases and J by 5 bases, with 13 bases between them. The CDR3 totals 13 residues. CDR3 coding DNA: TGTGCCAGTAGAAGCAGGGGTTTAACTGAAGCTTTCTTT. Amino acid sequence: CASRSRGLTEAFF. The entire variable domain, with the rest obtained from reference TRBV19 and TRBJ1-1, is as follows: DGGITQSPKYLFRKEGQNVTLSCEQNLNHDAMYWYRQDPGQGLRLIYYSQIVNDFQKGDIAEGYSVSREKKESFPLTVTSAQKNPTAFYLCASRSRGLTEAFFGQGTRLTVV.

The table lists this clonotype with many counts. V and J are TRBV20-1 and TRBJ2-7; 9 bases agree with TRBD1. The V segment lost 5 bases and the J segment 3 bases; nucleotides outside the gene matches: 2. CDR1 and CDR2 from the germline V gene are DFQATT and SNEGSKA (reference sequence). This CDR3 is built from 12 residues. CDR3 residues: CSAWDRVYEQYF. CDR3 sequence (DNA): TGCAGTGCTTGGGACAGGGTCTACGAGCAGTACTTC.

In this sample, this clonotype turned up many times. The gene calls are TRBV29-1 and TRBJ2-1; 9 nucleotides align to TRBD1. J was trimmed by 9 bases and V by 6 bases; bases with no gene match: 12. Germline V gene lookup returns CDR1 SQVTM and CDR2 ANQGSEA. The CDR3 contains 14 residues. The CDR3 reads CSVAGTGQLGEQFF. The CDR3 DNA sequence: TGCAGCGTCGCCGGGACAGGGCAGTTGGGTGAGCAGTTCTTC.

This clonotype was picked up many times. The chain joins TRBV16 to TRBJ2-4; perhaps TRBD2 as D (6 bases). This CDR3 has 17 residues. Germline CDR1 KGHSY, CDR2 FQNENV. Trimming took off 2 bases at V and 0 bases at J, with 14 bases between the two ends. CDR3 nucleotide sequence: TGTGCCAGCAGCCAAGGCGGGACCTTGGGAGCCAAAAACATTCAGTACTTC. It specifies CASSQGGTLGAKNIQYF.